The sequence of this T cell receptor beta chain was determined in a study of shared clonotypes between healthy human individuals. This clone showed up just a few times. Its antigen remains unknown. Per the study methods: Filtering of immunoSEQ junctional sequences could not match full-length read filtering. Sequencing was performed with immunoSEQ multiplex PCR; in TCRdb, only in-frame clones are kept and a portion is missing. Clonal size and the V and J genes are those of that table, whereas D and trimming came from the DNA. The table lists roughly 650,000 clones, around 97% of them singletons. V trimming: 1 base; J trimming: 3 bases; junction bases outside the gene matches: 0. Per the germline V gene, CDR1 is SGDLS and CDR2 is YYNGEE. The CDR3 spans 15 residues. The study, taken as a whole, reports: Memory subsets had estimated richness that was generally smaller than that of naive subsets. Naive CD4 clonotypes overlapped across a few donors at approximately 4.5%.

Sequenced: naive CD4+ T cells sorted from blood. The subset denotes: CD45RA+ positively selected. This chain uses TRBV9 with TRBJ2-3; TRBD2 matches 12 bases. This TCR derives from a woman in her twenties or thirties in good health. The CDR3 DNA follows: TGTGCCAGCAGCGTACTAGCGGGAGGGACAGATACGCAGTATTTT. It is translated as CASSVLAGGTDTQYF.